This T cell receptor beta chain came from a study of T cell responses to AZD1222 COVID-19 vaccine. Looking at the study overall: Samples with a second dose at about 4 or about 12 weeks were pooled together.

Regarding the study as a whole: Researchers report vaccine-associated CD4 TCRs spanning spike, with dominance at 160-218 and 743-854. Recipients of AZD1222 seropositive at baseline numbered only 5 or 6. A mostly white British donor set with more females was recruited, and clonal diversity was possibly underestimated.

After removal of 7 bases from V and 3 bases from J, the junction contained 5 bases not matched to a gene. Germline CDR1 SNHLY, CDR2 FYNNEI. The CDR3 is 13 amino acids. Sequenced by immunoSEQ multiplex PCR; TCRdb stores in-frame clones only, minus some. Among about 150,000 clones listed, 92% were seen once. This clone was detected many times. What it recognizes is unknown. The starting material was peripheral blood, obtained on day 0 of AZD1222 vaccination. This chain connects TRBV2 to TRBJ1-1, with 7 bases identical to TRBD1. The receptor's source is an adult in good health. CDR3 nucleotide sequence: TGTGCCAGCACCCCTACAGGGGACACTGAAGCTTTCTTT. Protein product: CASTPTGDTEAFF.